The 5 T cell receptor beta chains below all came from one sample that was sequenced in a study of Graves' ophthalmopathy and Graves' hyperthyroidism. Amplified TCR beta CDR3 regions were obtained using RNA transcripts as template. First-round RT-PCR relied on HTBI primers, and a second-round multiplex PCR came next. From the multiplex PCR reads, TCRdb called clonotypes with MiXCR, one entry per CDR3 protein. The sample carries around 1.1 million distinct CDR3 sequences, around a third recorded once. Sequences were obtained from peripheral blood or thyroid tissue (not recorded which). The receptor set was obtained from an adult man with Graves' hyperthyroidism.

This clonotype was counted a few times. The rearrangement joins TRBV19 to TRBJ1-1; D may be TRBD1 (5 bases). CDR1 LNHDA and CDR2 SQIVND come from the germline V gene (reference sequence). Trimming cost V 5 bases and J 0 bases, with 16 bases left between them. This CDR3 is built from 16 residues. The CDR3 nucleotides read TGTGCCAGTAGTGTCGGGGGGGGGGGAATGAACACTGAAGCTTTCTTT. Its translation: CASSVGGGGMNTEAFF. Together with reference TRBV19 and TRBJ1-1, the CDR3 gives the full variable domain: DGGITQSPKYLFRKEGQNVTLSCEQNLNHDAMYWYRQDPGQGLRLIYYSQIVNDFQKGDIAEGYSVSREKKESFPLTVTSAQKNPTAFYLCASSVGGGGMNTEAFFGQGTRLTVV.

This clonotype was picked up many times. The CDR3: CASGPIRGQPQHF. The CDR3 region has the DNA TGTGCCAGTGGACCTATTCGGGGTCAGCCCCAGCATTTT. The chain recombines TRBV19 with TRBJ1-5, with unresolved D. The CDR3 is made up of 13 amino acids. CDR1 is LNHDA, CDR2 SQIVND, per germline (reference sequence). The V and J ends lost 8 bases and 6 bases respectively, with 14 bases between them.

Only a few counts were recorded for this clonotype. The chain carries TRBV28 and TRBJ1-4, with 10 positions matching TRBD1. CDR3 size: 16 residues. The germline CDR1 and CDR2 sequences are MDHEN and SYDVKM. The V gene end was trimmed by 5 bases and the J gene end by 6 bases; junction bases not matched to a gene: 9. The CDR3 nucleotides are TGTGCCAGCAGTCCTGGGGACAGGGGCGGGTATGAAAAACTGTTTTTT. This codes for CASSPGDRGGYEKLFF.

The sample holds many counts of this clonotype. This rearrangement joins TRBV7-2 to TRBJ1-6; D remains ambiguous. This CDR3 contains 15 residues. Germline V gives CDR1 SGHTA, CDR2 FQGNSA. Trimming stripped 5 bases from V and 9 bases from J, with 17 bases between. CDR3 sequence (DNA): TGTGCCAGCAGCCTTGGGGATAAGATGAGTTCACCCCTCCACTTT. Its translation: CASSLGDKMSSPLHF.

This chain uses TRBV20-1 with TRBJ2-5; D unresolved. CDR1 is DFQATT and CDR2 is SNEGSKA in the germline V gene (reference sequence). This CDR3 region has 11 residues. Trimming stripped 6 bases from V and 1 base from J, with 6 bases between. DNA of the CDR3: TGCAGTGCAGTCCTCCAAGAGACCCAGTACTTC. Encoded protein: CSAVLQETQYF.